Listed below are T cell receptor beta chains from one sample, sequenced in a study of vaccination and CD4 T cells after COVID-19. TCRdb re-analysed the PCR reads in MiXCR, keeping a single row per CDR3 protein. Of under 20,000 distinct CDR3 sequences listed, around two fifths are singletons. Their antigens are not known. Sequenced material: cultured CD4+ T cells from blood. The source is a human donor with COVID-19. The CDR3 runs from the conserved cysteine through the conserved F or W. D genes are given only for firm matches. For some rows the clone size is stated as once, few or many, or as a class when expanded; others skip it.

len: 13
j_gene: TRBJ1-1
abundance: few
d_gene: TRBD1
v_gene: TRBV6-1
CDR3aa: CASRQGAGTEAFF
CDR3nt: TGTGCCAGCAGGCAGGGGGCTGGCACTGAAGCTTTCTTT

len: 13
j_gene: TRBJ2-7
abundance: -
d_gene: -
v_gene: TRBV10-2
CDR3aa: CASSGPGLYEQYF
CDR3nt: TGCGCCAGCAGTGGTCCAGGGCTGTACGAGCAGTACTTC

len: 15
j_gene: TRBJ2-6
abundance: few
d_gene: -
v_gene: TRBV27
CDR3aa: CASRRGGSGANVLTF
CDR3nt: TGTGCCAGCAGGAGGGGGGGCTCTGGGGCCAACGTCCTGACTTTC

len: 16
j_gene: TRBJ1-6
abundance: few
d_gene: TRBD1
v_gene: TRBV6-5
CDR3aa: CASSYSIGTGASPLHF
CDR3nt: TGTGCCAGCAGTTACTCGATAGGGACAGGGGCGTCACCCCTCCACTTT

len: 11
j_gene: TRBJ1-1
abundance: -
d_gene: -
v_gene: TRBV30
CDR3aa: CAWSFYTEAFF
CDR3nt: TGTGCCTGGAGCTTTTACACTGAAGCTTTCTTT

len: 15
j_gene: TRBJ2-7
abundance: -
d_gene: TRBD1
v_gene: TRBV20-1
CDR3aa: CSAGGVGTGRHEQYF
CDR3nt: TGCAGTGCTGGAGGGGTAGGGACAGGTCGACACGAGCAGTACTTC

len: 14
j_gene: TRBJ2-6
abundance: -
d_gene: -
v_gene: TRBV2
CDR3aa: CASSDADGANVLTF
CDR3nt: TGTGCCAGCAGTGATGCGGACGGGGCCAACGTCCTGACTTTC

len: 15
j_gene: TRBJ1-1
abundance: few
d_gene: TRBD1
v_gene: TRBV6-1
CDR3aa: CASRGSDRGETEAFF
CDR3nt: TGTGCCAGCAGAGGGTCGGACAGGGGCGAGACTGAAGCTTTCTTT

len: 10
j_gene: TRBJ1-5
abundance: -
d_gene: -
v_gene: TRBV6-1
CDR3aa: CASGTQPQHF
CDR3nt: TGTGCCAGCGGTACCCAGCCCCAGCATTTT

len: 17
j_gene: TRBJ2-3
abundance: -
d_gene: TRBD2
v_gene: TRBV6-2/TRBV6-3
CDR3aa: CASSYRPGGGGTDTQYF
CDR3nt: TGTGCCAGCAGTTATCGCCCTGGCGGGGGGGGCACAGATACGCAGTATTTT

len: 13
j_gene: TRBJ1-2
abundance: -
d_gene: -
v_gene: TRBV19
CDR3aa: CASSTGVNYGYTF
CDR3nt: TGTGCCAGTAGTACTGGCGTAAACTATGGCTACACCTTC

len: 14
j_gene: TRBJ2-5
abundance: -
d_gene: TRBD1
v_gene: TRBV18
CDR3aa: CASSPGTGRETQYF
CDR3nt: TGTGCCAGCTCACCGGGGACAGGGCGAGAGACCCAGTACTTC

len: 15
j_gene: TRBJ1-4
abundance: -
d_gene: -
v_gene: TRBV28
CDR3aa: CASRLSGGGPGKLFF
CDR3nt: TGTGCCAGCAGGCTTTCGGGCGGGGGCCCTGGCAAACTGTTTTTT

len: 18
j_gene: TRBJ1-1
abundance: -
d_gene: -
v_gene: TRBV27
CDR3aa: CASSPSLSEGPGIAEAFF
CDR3nt: TGTGCCAGCAGTCCAAGCCTATCAGAGGGCCCCGGTATAGCTGAAGCTTTCTTT

len: 13
j_gene: TRBJ1-2
abundance: -
d_gene: -
v_gene: TRBV6-1
CDR3aa: CASSETGFYGYTF
CDR3nt: TGTGCCAGCAGTGAAACGGGTTTCTATGGCTACACCTTC

len: 14
j_gene: TRBJ1-6
abundance: -
d_gene: TRBD1
v_gene: TRBV29-1
CDR3aa: CSVGSGTGGQPLHF
CDR3nt: TGCAGCGTTGGCTCCGGGACAGGGGGTCAACCCCTCCACTTT

len: 16
j_gene: TRBJ2-3
abundance: few
d_gene: TRBD2
v_gene: TRBV27
CDR3aa: CASSLGTSRSTDTQYF
CDR3nt: TGTGCCAGCAGTTTAGGGACTAGCAGAAGCACAGATACGCAGTATTTT

len: 14
j_gene: TRBJ2-5
abundance: medium-sized
d_gene: TRBD1
v_gene: TRBV2
CDR3aa: CASSEADREETQYF
CDR3nt: TGTGCCAGCAGTGAAGCGGACAGGGAAGAGACCCAGTACTTC

len: 14
j_gene: TRBJ1-5
abundance: -
d_gene: TRBD1
v_gene: TRBV20-1
CDR3aa: CSARGDSSNQPQHF
CDR3nt: TGCAGTGCCAGGGGGGACAGTAGCAATCAGCCCCAGCATTTT

len: 15
j_gene: TRBJ2-5
abundance: -
d_gene: TRBD1
v_gene: TRBV6-2/TRBV6-3
CDR3aa: CASKTPTGGKETQYF
CDR3nt: TGTGCCAGCAAGACACCGACAGGGGGCAAAGAGACCCAGTACTTC

len: 15
j_gene: TRBJ1-2
abundance: -
d_gene: -
v_gene: TRBV7-2
CDR3aa: CASSLGPGEYYGYTF
CDR3nt: TGTGCCAGCAGCTTAGGGCCGGGGGAGTACTATGGCTACACCTTC

len: 14
j_gene: TRBJ2-7
abundance: few
d_gene: TRBD2
v_gene: TRBV7-2
CDR3aa: CASRPPGLAYEQYF
CDR3nt: TGTGCCAGCAGACCTCCTGGACTAGCCTACGAGCAGTACTTC

len: 17
j_gene: TRBJ2-2
abundance: few
d_gene: TRBD1
v_gene: TRBV20-1
CDR3aa: CSAKANPGQGSKGELFF
CDR3nt: TGCAGTGCTAAGGCCAATCCTGGACAGGGTTCTAAAGGGGAGCTGTTTTTT

len: 16
j_gene: TRBJ2-5
abundance: -
d_gene: TRBD2
v_gene: TRBV11-3
CDR3aa: CASSLASGGARETQYF
CDR3nt: TGTGCCAGCAGCCTAGCTAGCGGGGGGGCTCGGGAGACCCAGTACTTC

len: 13
j_gene: TRBJ1-2
abundance: -
d_gene: -
v_gene: TRBV20-1
CDR3aa: CSARTGSGYGYTF
CDR3nt: TGCAGTGCTAGAACCGGGAGTGGCTATGGCTACACCTTC

len: 12
j_gene: TRBJ1-2
abundance: few
d_gene: -
v_gene: TRBV28
CDR3aa: CASSPGGYGYTF
CDR3nt: TGTGCCAGCAGCCCGGGAGGCTATGGCTACACCTTC

len: 15
j_gene: TRBJ1-3
abundance: few
d_gene: TRBD1
v_gene: TRBV7-7
CDR3aa: CASSAGQGMRNTIYF
CDR3nt: TGTGCTAGCAGCGCGGGACAGGGAATGCGAAACACCATATATTTT

len: 19
j_gene: TRBJ2-2
abundance: few
d_gene: TRBD2
v_gene: TRBV27
CDR3aa: CASSLYPPGLGGAGGELFF
CDR3nt: TGTGCCAGCAGTCTCTATCCTCCGGGACTAGGGGGGGCGGGCGGGGAGCTGTTTTTT

len: 15
j_gene: TRBJ2-5
abundance: -
d_gene: -
v_gene: TRBV20-1
CDR3aa: CSARDGGRSEGTQYF
CDR3nt: TGCAGTGCTAGAGACGGGGGGCGATCCGAAGGGACCCAGTACTTC